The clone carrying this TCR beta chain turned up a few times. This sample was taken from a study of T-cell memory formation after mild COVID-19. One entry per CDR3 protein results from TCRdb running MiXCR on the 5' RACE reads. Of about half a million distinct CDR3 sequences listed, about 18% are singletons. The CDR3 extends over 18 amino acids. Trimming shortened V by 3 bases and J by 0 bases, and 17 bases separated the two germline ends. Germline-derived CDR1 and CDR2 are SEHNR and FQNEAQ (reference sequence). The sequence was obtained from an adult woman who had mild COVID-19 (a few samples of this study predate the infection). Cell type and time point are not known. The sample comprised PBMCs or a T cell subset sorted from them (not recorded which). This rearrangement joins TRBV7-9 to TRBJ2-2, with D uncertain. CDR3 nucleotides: TGTGCCAGCAGCTTCAGGTGGATCCGGTTCGCGAACACCGGGGAGCTGTTTTTT. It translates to CASSFRWIRFANTGELFF.